This T cell receptor beta chain was profiled in a study of cytomegalovirus exposure and HLA in healthy donors. Study-wide findings and caveats: A later analysis revealed that TCR association rates differed between HLA loci, peaking at DRB1 and bottoming out at HLA-C. CMV serostatus alone was available as immune exposure information.

Use of 60 Vbeta and 13 Jbeta primers characterized the PCR. Profiling relied on immunoSEQ multiplex PCR, and the TCRdb table lists in-frame clones only, not all of them. Of some 87,000 clones in the sample, around four fifths were seen once. In the case of this clone: Its specificity is not known.

Per the germline V gene, CDR1 is MRHNA and CDR2 is SNTAGT. CDR3 length: 14 residues. V gave up 6 bases and J gave up 7 bases; unmatched junction bases: 5. Sequencing was carried out using PBMCs. J is TRBJ2-1 and V is TRBV6-4, with 11 bases matching TRBD2. The source is a man under 40 in good health and CMV-seronegative. The CDR3 nucleotides are TGTGCCAGCAGCCGACTAGCGGGGATAAATGAGCAGTTCTTC. This sequence encodes CASSRLAGINEQFF.